The next 6 T cell receptor beta chains were all read from a single sample in a study of blood T cell repertoires in COVID-19. Assay: immunoSEQ multiplex PCR; the TCRdb copy retains only in-frame clones and omits some. Among about 480,000 clones, roughly 89% were seen once, and the ten largest hold 0.7% to 1%. Sequencing was done on a sample of peripheral blood. All receptors come from a man aged 18 to 30 with COVID-19, enrolled during active disease.

This clone has a single count. Other DNA variants within this sample encode the same CDR3. V and J are TRBV6-1 and TRBJ1-3, with D possibly matching TRBD1 (5 bases). V was clipped by 3 bases and J by 2 bases, with 8 bases between them. CDR3 size: 14 residues. Germline lookup yields CDR1 MNHNS and CDR2 SASEGT. The CDR3 loop is CASSEAGTGNTIYF. The CDR3, as DNA: TGTGCCAGCAGTGAGGCAGGGACTGGAAACACCATATATTTT.

Concerning this clone: Other DNA variants within this sample encode the same CDR3. The V gene is TRBV6-1, the J gene TRBJ1-5; D unresolved. The CDR3 sequence is 15 residues long. V lost 1 base, J lost 4 bases, and 11 bases lay in between. CDR1 and CDR2 (germline): MNHNS, SASEGT. In DNA, the CDR3 is TGTGCCAGCAGTGAAGGGGTCGGAGGGAATCAGCCCCAGCATTTT. This translates into CASSEGVGGNQPQHF.

J is TRBJ2-2 and V is TRBV7-9, with D perhaps matching TRBD2 (5 bases). The CDR3 is 15 residues long. Per the germline V gene, CDR1 is SEHNR and CDR2 is FQNEAQ (reference sequence). V was trimmed by 2 bases and J by 2 bases, leaving 9 bases between them. In DNA form, the CDR3 reads TGTGCCAGCAGCTTAAAGCGGCCAAACACCGGGGAGCTGTTTTTT. Amino acids: CASSLKRPNTGELFF. The full variable domain, its missing parts supplied by reference TRBV7-9 and TRBJ2-2, is DTGVSQNPRHKITKRGQNVTFRCDPISEHNRLYWYRQTLGQGPEFLTYFQNEAQLEKSRLLSDRFSAERPKGSFSTLEIQRTEQGDSAMYLCASSLKRPNTGELFFGEGSRLTVL.

DNA of the CDR3: TGTGCCAGCAGCCAAGGGGGCCTCTACGGCTACACCTTC. It yields the protein CASSQGGLYGYTF. V is TRBV14 and J is TRBJ1-2; D is perhaps TRBD1 (5 bases). Germline CDR1 is SGHDN and CDR2 is FVKESK. The CDR3 has 13 residues. Between the trimmed V and J ends, which lost 1 base and 8 bases, there was a span of 11 bases.

On this clone: Other DNA sequences of this sample code for an identical CDR3. The chain employs TRBV5-1 and TRBJ1-5; D possibly corresponds to TRBD1 (5 bases). With 2 bases removed from V and 0 bases from J, the gap between germline ends came to 9 bases. Germline V gives CDR1 SGHRS, CDR2 YFSETQ. This CDR3 has 15 amino acids. CDR3 loop: CASSLQGASNQPQHF. In DNA, the CDR3 is TGCGCCAGCAGCTTACAAGGGGCTAGCAATCAGCCCCAGCATTTT.

Details on this clone: This sample includes further DNA sequences coding for the same CDR3. V usage is TRBV7-9 and J usage is TRBJ1-5; 8 bases agree with TRBD1. Germline values: CDR1 SEHNR, CDR2 FQNEAQ (reference sequence). The V gene end was trimmed by 4 bases and the J gene end by 4 bases; junction bases not matched to a gene: 3. This CDR3 contains 14 residues. This CDR3 reads CASSSGQGNQPQHF. For the CDR3, the DNA is TGTGCCAGCAGCTCTGGACAGGGTAATCAGCCCCAGCATTTT.